This T cell receptor beta chain was sequenced during a study of blood T cells in healthy people across ages. A second PCR, run for roughly 7 to 11 cycles, used a sample-barcoded 5' primer plus a J-beta primer mix. The authors tagged each cDNA molecule using a template-switch adaptor with 12 random nucleotides. One entry per CDR3 protein results from TCRdb running MiXCR on the 5' RACE reads. The sample carries some 800,000 distinct CDR3 sequences, around two fifths recorded once. About this clonotype: Its antigen is still unknown.

CDR1 is SGHRS and CDR2 is YFSETQ in the germline V gene. Trimming took 6 bases from V and 1 from J, leaving 16 bases between them. The CDR3 is 15 residues long. Study results and limitations: Both naive CD4+ cell counts and diversity were greater in long-lived donors than in aged donors. CMV status of donors was unknown, possibly confounding expanded clonotype changes.

The chain is built from TRBV5-1 and TRBJ1-1; weak D call: TRBD1 (6 bases). Sequencing was carried out using blood. The clonotype originates from a man aged 55 to 69 in good health. The CDR3 DNA reads as TGCGCCAGCACCCCGGGGGCAGGGGCGAACACTGAAGCTTTCTTT. Encoded protein: CASTPGAGANTEAFF. Drawing the rest from reference TRBV5-1 and TRBJ1-1, the complete variable domain is KAGVTQTPRYLIKTRGQQVTLSCSPISGHRSVSWYQQTPGQGLQFLFEYFSETQRNKGNFPGRFSGRQFSNSRSEMNVSTLELGDSALYLCASTPGAGANTEAFFGQGTRLTVV.